This TCR beta chain was documented in a study of persistence of HIV-infected CD4 T cells. As for this clone: The antigen remains unidentified.

The stimulus was an HIV-1 Gag 15-mer peptide pool, 1 ug/peptide/mL. Sorting selected CD4+ T cells upregulating both CD40 ligand and CD69. Overall study findings and caveats: TCRbeta richness was lower in CMV- and Gag-responding cells than in anti-CD3/anti-CD28-responding cells.

This was the immunoSEQ version 4 assay in survey mode. Sequencing was performed with immunoSEQ multiplex PCR; in TCRdb, only in-frame clones are kept and a portion is missing. This sample has nearly 20,000 clones, with roughly two thirds found just once. CDR1 and CDR2 from the germline V gene are SNHLY and FYNNEI. The CDR3 is 14 residues long. Trimming removed 0 bases from V and 3 bases from J, with 8 bases in between. The TCR was taken from an adult woman with HIV who was CMV-seropositive. The chain carries TRBV2 and TRBJ1-2; D possibly corresponds to TRBD1 (5 bases). Specimen: CD4+ T cells sorted from PBMCs after approximately 19-hour stimulation, collected from a patient who received antiretroviral therapy. The CDR3 loop is CASSEARGDYGYTF. The CDR3 coding sequence is TGTGCCAGCAGTGAAGCTAGGGGAGACTATGGCTACACCTTC.